The present entry profiles one T cell receptor beta chain with its context. This sample was taken from a study of cytomegalovirus exposure and HLA in healthy donors. PCR primers comprised 60 Vbeta and 13 Jbeta primers. Produced via immunoSEQ multiplex PCR; TCRdb's table is partial and in-frame only. The sample yields 200,000 to 300,000 clones, roughly 86% seen once. The CDR3 runs to 13 residues. Trimming left V 2 bases short and J 5 bases short, with 12 bases between. Per the germline V gene, CDR1 is GTSNPN and CDR2 is SVGIG (reference sequence). The sequence derives from a middle-aged woman in good health and CMV-seropositive. Sequenced input: PBMCs. J is TRBJ1-1 and V is TRBV30, with D uncertain. CDR3 protein: CAWSNGVGTEAFF. In nucleotides, the CDR3 is TGTGCCTGGAGTAACGGGGTGGGTACTGAAGCTTTCTTT.